These 5 T cell receptor beta chains originate from one sample sequenced in a study of metastatic and nonmetastatic thyroid tumors. Every patient was untreated before thyroid surgery. MiXCR re-clonotyped the PCR reads for TCRdb. The top ten clones hold around 9.2% of a sample with 90,000 or so clones, roughly 8.6% of them seen once. What was sequenced was blood. The receptors were gathered from a female donor with papillary thyroid cancer or a benign thyroid nodule (not recorded which). Some clones in this sample may be carry-over from other donors' samples.

In its sample, this clone was seen a few times. The chain employs TRBV30 and TRBJ1-1, with TRBD1 matching over 9 bases. V was pared by 5 bases and J by 1 base, with 14 bases of the junction left unmatched. The CDR3 extends over 17 amino acids. Germline CDR1 GTSNPN, CDR2 SVGIG (reference sequence). The CDR3 nucleotides are TGTGCCTGGGGTGGGGACAGGGAGAAGTGGGGGAACACTGAAGCTTTCTTT. Translation gives CAWGGDREKWGNTEAFF.

This clone appeared many times. This rearrangement joins TRBV10-1 to TRBJ2-3; D is undetermined. The V end was cut by 4 bases, the J end by 1 base, with 9 bases between. The CDR3 extends over 14 amino acids. Germline-derived CDR1 and CDR2 are WNHNN and SYGVQD (reference sequence). In nucleotides, the CDR3 is TGCGCCAGCAGTGGGGATCAAGGCACAGATACGCAGTATTTT. It is translated as CASSGDQGTDTQYF.

The chain couples TRBV29-1 to TRBJ2-3; D call uncertain. From germline, CDR1 is SQVTM and CDR2 ANQGSEA. Trimming left V 1 base short and J 4 bases short, with 9 bases between. The CDR3 extends over 13 amino acids. DNA for the CDR3: TGCAGCGTTGAAGGGGTAGACCCAGATACGCAGTATTTT. Translating it yields CSVEGVDPDTQYF.

The gene calls are TRBV6-1 and TRBJ1-5, with TRBD1 matching over 7 bases. This CDR3 has 14 amino acids. Germline lookup yields CDR1 MNHNS and CDR2 SASEGT. V lost 6 bases and J lost 6; bases outside the gene matches: 8. The CDR3 nucleotides read TGTGCCAGCAGCCCCACAGGGGCCCGTCAGCCCCAGCATTTT. This sequence encodes CASSPTGARQPQHF.

This clone occurred many times. The genes are TRBV6-5 and TRBJ2-6; TRBD2 matches 8 bases. Germline V gene sequence: CDR1 MNHEY, CDR2 SVGAGI. The CDR3 loop spans 17 amino acids. Germline trimming cut 4 bases from V and 0 bases from J; bases unmatched to any gene: 5. CDR3 sequence: CASSSPGGGSGANVLTF. CDR3 bases: TGTGCCAGCAGTTCCCCGGGGGGGGGCTCTGGGGCCAACGTCCTGACTTTC.